This T cell receptor beta chain derives from a study of shared clonotypes between healthy human individuals. The CDR3 runs 17 residues. The J segment lost 2 bases and the V segment lost 6 bases, leaving 11 bases of the junction unmatched. Per the germline V gene, CDR1 is SQVTM and CDR2 is ANQGSEA. At deep level, the assay was performed. Produced via immunoSEQ multiplex PCR; TCRdb's table is partial and in-frame only. The table has about a million clones, 76% seen once. Sequencing was carried out using memory CD4+ T cells sorted from blood. The subset here: CD45RA-negative fraction. The receptor was derived from a man between 18 and 35 years old in good health. The chain links TRBV29-1 to TRBJ2-5, with 14 bases matching TRBD2. CDR3 nucleotide sequence: TGCAGCGTATCCGGGACTAGCGGGGGCGGAGGGCAAGAGACCCAGTACTTC. Translation: CSVSGTSGGGGQETQYF.